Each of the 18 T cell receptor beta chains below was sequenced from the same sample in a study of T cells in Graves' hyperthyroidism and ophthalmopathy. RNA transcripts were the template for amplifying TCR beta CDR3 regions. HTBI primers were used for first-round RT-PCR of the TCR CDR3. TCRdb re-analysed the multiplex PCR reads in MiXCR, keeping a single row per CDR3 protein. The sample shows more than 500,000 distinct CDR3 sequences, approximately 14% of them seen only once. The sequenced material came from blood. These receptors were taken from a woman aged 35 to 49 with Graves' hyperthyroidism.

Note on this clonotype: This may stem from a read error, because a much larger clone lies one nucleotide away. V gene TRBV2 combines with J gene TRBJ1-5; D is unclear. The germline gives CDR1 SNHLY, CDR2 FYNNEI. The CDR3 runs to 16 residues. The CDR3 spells CASSEALWFLDQPQRF. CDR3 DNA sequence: TGTGCCAGCAGTGAAGCGCTATGGTTCCTGGATCAGCCCCAGCGTTTT.

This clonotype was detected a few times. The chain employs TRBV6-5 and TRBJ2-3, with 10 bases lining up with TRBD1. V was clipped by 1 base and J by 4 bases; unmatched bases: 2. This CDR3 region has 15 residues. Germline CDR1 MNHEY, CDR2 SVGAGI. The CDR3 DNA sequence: TGTGCCAGCAGTTACTTGGGACAGGGGTCAGATACGCAGTATTTT. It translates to CASSYLGQGSDTQYF.

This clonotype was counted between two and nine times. CDR3 sequence reads: CASGLPQHF. The CDR3 DNA reads as TGCGCCAGCGGACTGCCGCAGCATTTT. The chain couples TRBV10-2 to TRBJ1-5; no firm D call. This CDR3 is built from 9 residues. CDR1 is WSHSY, CDR2 SAAADI, per germline. The V end lost 8 bases, the J end lost 13 bases, and 9 bases lay between the germline ends.

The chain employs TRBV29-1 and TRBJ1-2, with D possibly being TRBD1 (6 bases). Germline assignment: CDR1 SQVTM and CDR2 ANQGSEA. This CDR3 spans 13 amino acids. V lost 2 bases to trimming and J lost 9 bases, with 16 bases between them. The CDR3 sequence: CSVEPTGTESYTF. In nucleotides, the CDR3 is TGCAGCGTTGAACCCACAGGGACGGAGAGCTACACCTTC. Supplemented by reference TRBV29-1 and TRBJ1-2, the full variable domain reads SAVISQKPSRDICQRGTSLTIQCQVDSQVTMMFWYRQQPGQSLTLIATANQGSEATYESGFVIDKFPISRPNLTFSTLTVSNMSPEDSSIYLCSVEPTGTESYTFGSGTRLTVV.

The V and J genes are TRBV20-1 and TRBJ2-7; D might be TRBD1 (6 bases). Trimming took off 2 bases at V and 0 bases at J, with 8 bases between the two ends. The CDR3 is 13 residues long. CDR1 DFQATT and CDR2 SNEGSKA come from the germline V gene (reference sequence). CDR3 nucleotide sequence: TGCAGTGCTAGACAGGGGTCCTCCTACGAGCAGTACTTC. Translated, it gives CSARQGSSYEQYF.

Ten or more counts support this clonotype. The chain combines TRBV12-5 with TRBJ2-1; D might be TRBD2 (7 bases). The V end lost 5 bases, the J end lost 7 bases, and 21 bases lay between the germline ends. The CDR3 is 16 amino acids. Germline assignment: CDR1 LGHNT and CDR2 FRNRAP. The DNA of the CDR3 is TGTGCTAGTGGTACATCTTGGGGGCGGGAGCGGAATGAGCAGTTCTTC. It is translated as CASGTSWGRERNEQFF.

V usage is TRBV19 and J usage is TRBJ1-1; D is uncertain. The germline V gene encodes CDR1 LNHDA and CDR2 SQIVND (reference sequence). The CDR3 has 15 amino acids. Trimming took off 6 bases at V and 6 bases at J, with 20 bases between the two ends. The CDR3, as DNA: TGTGCCAGTAGACTTGGGGAGCGGGGTACCGCTGAAGCTTTCTTT. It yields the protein CASRLGERGTAEAFF. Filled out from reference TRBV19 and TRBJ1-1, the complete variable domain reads DGGITQSPKYLFRKEGQNVTLSCEQNLNHDAMYWYRQDPGQGLRLIYYSQIVNDFQKGDIAEGYSVSREKKESFPLTVTSAQKNPTAFYLCASRLGERGTAEAFFGQGTRLTVV.

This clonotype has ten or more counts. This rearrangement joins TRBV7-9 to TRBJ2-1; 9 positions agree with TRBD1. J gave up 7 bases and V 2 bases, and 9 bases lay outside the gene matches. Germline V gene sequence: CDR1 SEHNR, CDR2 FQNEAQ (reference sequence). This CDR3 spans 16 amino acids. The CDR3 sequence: CASSLRTGALVNEQFF. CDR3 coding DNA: TGTGCCAGCAGCTTAAGGACAGGGGCCCTAGTGAATGAGCAGTTCTTC. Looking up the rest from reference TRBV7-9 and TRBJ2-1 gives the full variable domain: DTGVSQNPRHKITKRGQNVTFRCDPISEHNRLYWYRQTLGQGPEFLTYFQNEAQLEKSRLLSDRFSAERPKGSFSTLEIQRTEQGDSAMYLCASSLRTGALVNEQFFGPGTRLTVL.

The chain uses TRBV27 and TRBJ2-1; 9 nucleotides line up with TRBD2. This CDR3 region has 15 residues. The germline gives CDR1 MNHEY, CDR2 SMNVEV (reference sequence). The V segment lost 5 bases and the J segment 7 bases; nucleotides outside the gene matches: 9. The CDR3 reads CASSLLAGRTNEQFF. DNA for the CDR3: TGTGCCAGCAGTCTTCTAGCGGGAAGGACGAATGAGCAGTTCTTC.

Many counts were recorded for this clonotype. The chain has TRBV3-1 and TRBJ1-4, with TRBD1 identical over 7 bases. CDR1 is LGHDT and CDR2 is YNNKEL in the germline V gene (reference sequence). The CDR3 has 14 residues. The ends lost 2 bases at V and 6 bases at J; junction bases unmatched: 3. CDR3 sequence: CASSQQGGDEKLFF. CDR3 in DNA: TGTGCCAGCAGCCAACAGGGGGGGGATGAAAAACTGTTTTTT.

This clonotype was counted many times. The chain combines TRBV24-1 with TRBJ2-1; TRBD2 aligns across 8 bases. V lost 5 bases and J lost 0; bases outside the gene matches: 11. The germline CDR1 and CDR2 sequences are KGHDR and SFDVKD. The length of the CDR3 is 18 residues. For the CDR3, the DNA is TGTGCCACCAGTGGTCCCGGGACTAGATCCGACTCCTACAATGAGCAGTTCTTC. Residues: CATSGPGTRSDSYNEQFF.

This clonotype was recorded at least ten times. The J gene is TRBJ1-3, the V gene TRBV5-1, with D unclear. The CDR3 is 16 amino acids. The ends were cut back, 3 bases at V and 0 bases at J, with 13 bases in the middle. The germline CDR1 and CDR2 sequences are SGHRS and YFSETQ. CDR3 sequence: CASSSLDESSGNTIYF. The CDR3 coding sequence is TGCGCCAGCAGCTCACTGGACGAGAGCTCTGGAAACACCATATATTTT.

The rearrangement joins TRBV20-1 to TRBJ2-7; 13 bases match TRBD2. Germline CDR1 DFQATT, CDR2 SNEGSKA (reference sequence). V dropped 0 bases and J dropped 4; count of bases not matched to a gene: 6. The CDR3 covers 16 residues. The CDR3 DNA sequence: TGCAGTGCTAGAGAACAATGGACTAGCGGGAGTTACGAGCAGTACTTC. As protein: CSAREQWTSGSYEQYF.

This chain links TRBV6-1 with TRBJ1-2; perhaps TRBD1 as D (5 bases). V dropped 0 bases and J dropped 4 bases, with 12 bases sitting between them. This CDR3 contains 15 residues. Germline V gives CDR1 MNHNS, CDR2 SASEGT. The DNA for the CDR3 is TGTGCCAGCAGTGAAGCTAGGGACGTAATCTATGGCTACACCTTC. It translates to CASSEARDVIYGYTF.

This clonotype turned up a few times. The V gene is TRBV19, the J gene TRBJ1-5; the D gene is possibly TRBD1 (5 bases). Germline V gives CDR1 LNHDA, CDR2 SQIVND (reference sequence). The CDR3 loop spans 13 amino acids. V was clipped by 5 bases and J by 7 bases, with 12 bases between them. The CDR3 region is CASSWDRPQPQHF. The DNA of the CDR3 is TGTGCCAGTAGTTGGGACCGGCCCCAGCCCCAGCATTTT.

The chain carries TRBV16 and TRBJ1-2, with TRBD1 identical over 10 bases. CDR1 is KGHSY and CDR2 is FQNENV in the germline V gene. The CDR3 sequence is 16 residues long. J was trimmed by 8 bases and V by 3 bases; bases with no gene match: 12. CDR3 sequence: CASSHSLGTGEDGYTF. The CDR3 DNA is TGTGCCAGCAGCCACTCCCTAGGGACAGGGGAGGACGGCTACACCTTC.

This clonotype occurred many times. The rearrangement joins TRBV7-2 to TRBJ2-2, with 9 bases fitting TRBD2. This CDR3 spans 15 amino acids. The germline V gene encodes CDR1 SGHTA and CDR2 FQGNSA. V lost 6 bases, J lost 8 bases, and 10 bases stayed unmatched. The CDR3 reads CASSRTSAGTGELFF. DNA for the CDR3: TGTGCCAGCAGTCGGACTAGCGCCGGGACGGGGGAGCTGTTTTTT.

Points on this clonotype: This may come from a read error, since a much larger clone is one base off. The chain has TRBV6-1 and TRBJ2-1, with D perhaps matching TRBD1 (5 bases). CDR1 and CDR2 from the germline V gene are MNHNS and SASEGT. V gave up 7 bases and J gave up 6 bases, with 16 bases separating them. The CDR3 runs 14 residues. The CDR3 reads CASTNQGGLNEQFF. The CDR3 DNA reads TGTGCCAGCACGAACCAGGGCGGTCTCAATGAGCAGTTCTTC.